A selection of T cell receptor beta chains follows, all from one sample in a study of T-cell memory formation after mild COVID-19. TCRdb passed the 5' RACE reads through MiXCR, listing each CDR3 protein once. The table records about 190,000 distinct CDR3 sequences, more than 25% of them present only once. The sequencing sample was made of PBMCs or a T cell subset sorted from them (not recorded which). The receptors stem from an adult woman who had mild COVID-19 (a few samples of this study predate the infection). Cell type and time point are not known. CDR3s include the opening cysteine and the closing phenylalanine or tryptophan. The order of the fields is CDR3 protein, CDR3 DNA, CDR3 length, J gene, clone size, V gene, D gene. The D gene is left open where the match is weak. For some rows the clone size is stated as once, few or many, or as a class when expanded; others skip it.

CDR3aa: CASRLVGSGRASSYNEQFF
CDR3nt: TGTGCAAGTCGCTTAGTTGGTAGCGGGAGGGCCAGCTCCTACAATGAGCAGTTCTTC
len: 19
j_gene: TRBJ2-1
abundance: .
v_gene: TRBV12-2
d_gene: .

CDR3aa: CASSITVRGPYEQYF
CDR3nt: TGTGCCAGTAGTATTACGGTGAGGGGTCCCTACGAGCAGTACTTC
len: 15
j_gene: TRBJ2-7
abundance: .
v_gene: TRBV19
d_gene: .

CDR3aa: CSARAMDRDGGYGTDTQYF
CDR3nt: TGCAGTGCTAGAGCGATGGATCGGGACGGCGGGTATGGGACAGATACGCAGTATTTT
len: 19
j_gene: TRBJ2-3
abundance: .
v_gene: TRBV20-1
d_gene: .

CDR3aa: CASSLIPGTGEGGSPLHF
CDR3nt: TGTGCCAGCAGCTTAATCCCTGGGACAGGCGAAGGGGGTTCACCCCTCCACTTT
len: 18
j_gene: TRBJ1-6
abundance: few
v_gene: TRBV7-6
d_gene: TRBD1

CDR3aa: CASSFGQSYEQYF
CDR3nt: TGTGCCAGCAGTTTCGGGCAGTCCTACGAGCAGTACTTC
len: 13
j_gene: TRBJ2-7
abundance: few
v_gene: TRBV12-3/TRBV12-4
d_gene: .

CDR3aa: CASSPTLAEKETQYF
CDR3nt: TGTGCCAGCAGCCCGACCTTAGCGGAAAAAGAGACCCAGTACTTC
len: 15
j_gene: TRBJ2-5
abundance: .
v_gene: TRBV7-6
d_gene: .

CDR3aa: CASVFRRAEETQYF
CDR3nt: TGTGCCAGCGTGTTCCGGAGGGCCGAGGAGACCCAGTACTTC
len: 14
j_gene: TRBJ2-5
abundance: few
v_gene: TRBV2
d_gene: .

CDR3aa: CASSLTPRDEGGAFVYGYTF
CDR3nt: TGTGCCAGCAGCTTAACCCCGCGGGATGAAGGGGGGGCGTTTGTCTATGGCTACACCTTC
len: 20
j_gene: TRBJ1-2
abundance: .
v_gene: TRBV7-9
d_gene: .

CDR3aa: CSASRGEGPNQPQHF
CDR3nt: TGCAGTGCTTCGCGGGGAGAGGGCCCCAATCAGCCCCAGCATTTT
len: 15
j_gene: TRBJ1-5
abundance: once
v_gene: TRBV20-1
d_gene: .

CDR3aa: CASSLPGLAGEETQYF
CDR3nt: TGCGCCAGCAGCTTACCGGGACTAGCGGGGGAGGAGACCCAGTACTTC
len: 16
j_gene: TRBJ2-5
abundance: .
v_gene: TRBV5-1
d_gene: TRBD2

CDR3aa: CASSQGLAGGWETQYF
CDR3nt: TGTGCCAGCAGCCAAGGGCTAGCGGGAGGCTGGGAGACCCAGTACTTC
len: 16
j_gene: TRBJ2-5
abundance: few
v_gene: TRBV14
d_gene: TRBD2

CDR3aa: CASSPSGPATTQYF
CDR3nt: TGTGCCAGCAGTCCTTCCGGGCCCGCAACTACGCAGTATTTT
len: 14
j_gene: TRBJ2-3
abundance: few
v_gene: TRBV6-5
d_gene: .

CDR3aa: CASSLSGRGPTGELFF
CDR3nt: TGTGCCAGCAGCCTTAGCGGGCGGGGCCCCACCGGGGAGCTGTTTTTT
len: 16
j_gene: TRBJ2-2
abundance: few
v_gene: TRBV5-6
d_gene: TRBD2